A selection of T cell receptor beta chains follows, all from one sample in a study of T-cell reconstitution after alpha-beta-depleted transplantation in children. Each CDR3 protein is one row after TCRdb ran MiXCR on the PCR reads. The data hold under 350,000 distinct CDR3 sequences, with almost 10% observed a single time. The source was PBMCs from the stem cell graft donor, collected from the stem cell graft. These receptor sequences come from a human donor who donated a stem cell graft to a child with SCID. CDR3s include the opening cysteine and the closing phenylalanine or tryptophan. The order of the fields is D gene, CDR3 length, V gene, J gene, clone size, CDR3 protein, CDR3 DNA. D genes are given only for firm matches. A row's size may be missing; if present it is once, few, many or a size class.

>.|14|TRBV3-1|TRBJ2-2|many
CASSQEMGTGELFF
TGTGCCAGCAGCCAAGAGATGGGGACCGGGGAGCTGTTTTTT
>.|17|TRBV5-1|TRBJ2-5|few
CASSGLVGGKVQETQYF
TGCGCCAGCAGCGGTCTCGTCGGGGGAAAAGTCCAAGAGACCCAGTACTTC
>.|14|TRBV12-3/TRBV12-4|TRBJ2-3|many
CASSLLAGTDTQYF
TGTGCCAGCAGCTTATTGGCAGGAACAGATACGCAGTATTTT
>TRBD1|16|TRBV19|TRBJ2-3|.
CASSKNRGLSTDTQYF
TGTGCCAGTAGTAAAAACAGGGGGCTAAGCACAGATACGCAGTATTTT
>TRBD1|14|TRBV7-2|TRBJ2-3|few
CASSTDRGQDTQYF
TGTGCCAGCAGCACGGACAGGGGGCAGGATACGCAGTATTTT
>.|16|TRBV12-3/TRBV12-4|TRBJ2-1|few
CASSPMDRSSYNEQFF
TGTGCCAGCAGTCCGATGGACCGATCCTCCTACAATGAGCAGTTCTTC
>.|14|TRBV12-3/TRBV12-4|TRBJ2-2|many
CASSLAGPTGELFF
TGTGCCAGCAGTTTAGCGGGGCCCACCGGGGAGCTGTTTTTT
>.|12|TRBV5-1|TRBJ1-2|few
CASSLDFNGYTF
TGCGCCAGCAGCTTGGACTTTAATGGCTACACCTTC
>TRBD1|16|TRBV4-1|TRBJ1-2|few
CASSQDLGQGNYGYTF
TGCGCCAGCAGCCAAGATCTAGGACAGGGGAACTATGGCTACACCTTC
>.|13|TRBV12-3/TRBV12-4|TRBJ2-7|few
CASSRTASYEQYF
TGTGCCAGCAGTCGGACAGCTTCCTACGAGCAGTACTTC
>.|14|TRBV11-2|TRBJ1-5|many
CASSLGAGNQPQHF
TGTGCCAGCAGCTTAGGCGCAGGGAATCAGCCCCAGCATTTT
>.|17|TRBV5-1|TRBJ2-3|many
CASSAGRTTGPTDTQYF
TGCGCCAGCAGCGCGGGACGGACGACGGGGCCTACAGATACGCAGTATTTT
>TRBD1|15|TRBV11-2|TRBJ1-1|.
CASSPTDRKNTEAFF
TGTGCCAGCAGCCCCACGGACAGGAAGAACACTGAAGCTTTCTTT
>TRBD1|16|TRBV9|TRBJ2-3|.
CASSVSGTGGLDTQYF
TGTGCCAGCAGCGTTTCCGGGACAGGGGGCCTAGATACGCAGTATTTT
>.|12|TRBV9|TRBJ2-1|many
CASSVSANEQFF
TGTGCCAGCAGCGTATCAGCAAATGAGCAGTTCTTC
>TRBD1|15|TRBV5-1|TRBJ1-6|few
CASRPGQGINSPLHF
TGCGCCAGCAGACCGGGACAGGGCATTAATTCACCCCTCCACTTT
>TRBD1|14|TRBV28|TRBJ1-1|.
CASEPTGGWTEAFF
TGTGCCAGCGAGCCAACAGGGGGCTGGACTGAAGCTTTCTTT